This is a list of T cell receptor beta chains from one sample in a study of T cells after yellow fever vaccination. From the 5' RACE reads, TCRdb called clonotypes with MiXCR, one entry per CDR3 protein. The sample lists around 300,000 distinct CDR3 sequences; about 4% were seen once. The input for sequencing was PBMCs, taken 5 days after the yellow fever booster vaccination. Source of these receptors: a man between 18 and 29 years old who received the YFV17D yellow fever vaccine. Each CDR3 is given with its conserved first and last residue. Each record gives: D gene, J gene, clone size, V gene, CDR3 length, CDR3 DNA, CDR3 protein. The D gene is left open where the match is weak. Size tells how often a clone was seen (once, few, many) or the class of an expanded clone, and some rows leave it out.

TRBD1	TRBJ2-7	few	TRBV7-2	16	TGTGCCAGCAGCTCGCGAGGGACAGGAGAGGCCTACGAGCAGTACTTC	CASSSRGTGEAYEQYF
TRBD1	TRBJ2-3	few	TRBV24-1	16	TGTGCCACCAGTGATCCCGGACAGGGGGCTAAAGATACGCAGTATTTT	CATSDPGQGAKDTQYF
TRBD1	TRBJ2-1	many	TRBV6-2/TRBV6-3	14	TGTGCCAGCAGTTACTCGACAGGGGGCAATGAGCAGTTCTTC	CASSYSTGGNEQFF
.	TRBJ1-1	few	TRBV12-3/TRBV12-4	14	TGTGCCAGCCTAGCCGGGCACGGGAACACTGAAGCTTTCTTT	CASLAGHGNTEAFF
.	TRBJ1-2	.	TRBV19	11	TGTGCCACTGCCCGGGGGGTCGGCTACACCTTC	CATARGVGYTF
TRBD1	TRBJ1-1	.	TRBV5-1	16	TGCGCCAGCAGCTTGGATCCGGCCGGCCAGGGGGCTGAAGCTTTCTTT	CASSLDPAGQGAEAFF
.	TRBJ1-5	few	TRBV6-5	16	TGTGCCAGCAGCATGGCCTCGACGCGGGGCAATCAGCCCCAGCATTTT	CASSMASTRGNQPQHF
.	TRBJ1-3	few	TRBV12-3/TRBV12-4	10	TGTGCCAGCAGTGGAAACACCATATATTTT	CASSGNTIYF
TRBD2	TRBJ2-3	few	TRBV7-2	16	TGTGCCAGCAGCTTAGCTAGCGGGGGGGGCATAGATACGCAGTATTTT	CASSLASGGGIDTQYF
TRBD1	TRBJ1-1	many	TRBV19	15	TGTGCCAGTAGTACCACCGGGACAGGGGGGACTGAAGCTTTCTTT	CASSTTGTGGTEAFF
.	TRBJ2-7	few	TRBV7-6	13	TGTGCCAGCAGCTTATCCCCAGAGCGCGAGCAGTACTTC	CASSLSPEREQYF
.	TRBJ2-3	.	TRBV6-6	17	TGTGCCAGCAGTTACTCGAAAGTGGGGGTTGTGGAAGATACGCAGTATTTT	CASSYSKVGVVEDTQYF
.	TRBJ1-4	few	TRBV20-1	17	TGCAGTGCTAGAGCGCCGAACCACCAGGGTAATTCGGCCCAACTGTTTTTT	CSARAPNHQGNSAQLFF
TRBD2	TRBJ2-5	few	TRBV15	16	TGTGCCACCAGCAGAGGAGAGCGGGGGGGAGGAGAGACCCAGTACTTC	CATSRGERGGGETQYF
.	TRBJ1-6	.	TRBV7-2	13	TGTGCCAGCAGCTTAATGCAGAATTCACCCCTCCACTTT	CASSLMQNSPLHF
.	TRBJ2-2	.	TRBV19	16	TGTGCCAGTAGTATAGTTCCCTTGGAGGAAACCGGGGAGCTGTTTTTT	CASSIVPLEETGELFF
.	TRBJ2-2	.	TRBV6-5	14	TGTGCCAGCAGTTACTCGATTGGGGGGGGGGAGCTGTTTTTT	CASSYSIGGGELFF
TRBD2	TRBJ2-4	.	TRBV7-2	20	TGTGCCAGCAGCTTATTTTACACCCAAACTAGCGGGGGACCACGGAACATTCAGTACTTC	CASSLFYTQTSGGPRNIQYF
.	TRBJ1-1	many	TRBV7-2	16	TGTGCCAGCAGCTTAATGGGGGGGACGATGAACACTGAAGCTTTCTTT	CASSLMGGTMNTEAFF
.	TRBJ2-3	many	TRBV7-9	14	TGTGCCAGCAGCCCGGCGGGGGCCTCAGATACGCAGTATTTT	CASSPAGASDTQYF
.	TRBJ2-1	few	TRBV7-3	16	TGTGCCAGCAGCGTCCTGGGGGCTAGGTTTCACAATGAGCAGTTCTTC	CASSVLGARFHNEQFF
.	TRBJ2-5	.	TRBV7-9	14	TGTGCCAGCAGCTTCGGCAGCCCAAGGGGGACCCAGTACTTC	CASSFGSPRGTQYF
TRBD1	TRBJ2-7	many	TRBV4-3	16	TGCGCCAGCAGCCAAGGCCCAGGGGGAATCTTCTACGAGCAGTACTTC	CASSQGPGGIFYEQYF
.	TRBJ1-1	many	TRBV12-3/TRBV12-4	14	TGTGCCAGCAGTTTTGCGGACTTCAACACTGAAGCTTTCTTT	CASSFADFNTEAFF
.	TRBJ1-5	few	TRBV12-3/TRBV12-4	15	TGTGCCAGCAGTCCCACAGGGATTTTGAGTCAGCCCCAGCATTTT	CASSPTGILSQPQHF
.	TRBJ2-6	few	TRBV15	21	TGTGCCACCAGCAGAGATGGTGGGGCCTTTGGATCCCGCTCTGGGGCCAACGTCCTGACTTTC	CATSRDGGAFGSRSGANVLTF
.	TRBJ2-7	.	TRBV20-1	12	TGCAGTGCTGGCGGCCGGGCGGGCGAGCAGTACTTC	CSAGGRAGEQYF
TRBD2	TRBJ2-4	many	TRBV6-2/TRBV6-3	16	TGTGCCAGCAGTTACGGCGGGGGGCTAGCCAAAAACATTCAGTACTTC	CASSYGGGLAKNIQYF
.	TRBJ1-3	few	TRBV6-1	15	TGTGCCAGCAGTGAAAACCCCAGCGATGGAAACACCATATATTTT	CASSENPSDGNTIYF
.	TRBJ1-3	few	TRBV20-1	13	TGCAGTGCTAGAGCGGGAAGCGGAAACACCATATATTTT	CSARAGSGNTIYF
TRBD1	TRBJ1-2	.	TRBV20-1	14	TGCAGTGCTAGGGCCCTGACAGGGAACTATGGCTACACCTTC	CSARALTGNYGYTF
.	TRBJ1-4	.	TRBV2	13	TGTGCCAGCTTAGGGGAATATAATGAAAAACTGTTTTTT	CASLGEYNEKLFF
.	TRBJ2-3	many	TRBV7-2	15	TGTGCCAGCAGCCCCGTGGGTCTAAGCACAGATACGCAGTATTTT	CASSPVGLSTDTQYF
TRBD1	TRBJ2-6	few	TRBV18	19	TGTGCCAGCTCACCACTGGCGTCAGGGGGTTCCTCTGGGGCCAACGTCCTGACTTTC	CASSPLASGGSSGANVLTF
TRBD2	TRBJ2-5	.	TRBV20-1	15	TGCAGTGCTCCCTTACCGGGGGGGCCGCAAGAGACCCAGTACTTC	CSAPLPGGPQETQYF
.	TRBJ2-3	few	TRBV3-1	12	TGTGCCAGTCACGGGTCCACAGATACGCAGTATTTT	CASHGSTDTQYF
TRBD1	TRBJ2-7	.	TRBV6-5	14	TGTGCCAGCAGTTCAGACAGGGGGGGTTATAGGCAGTACTTC	CASSSDRGGYRQYF
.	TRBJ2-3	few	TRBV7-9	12	TGTGCCAGCAGGCGGACGGTTGATACGCAGTATTTT	CASRRTVDTQYF
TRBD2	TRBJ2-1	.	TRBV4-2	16	TGTGCCAGCAGCCTAGAATTAGCGGGGGGGTACAATGAGCAGTTCTTC	CASSLELAGGYNEQFF
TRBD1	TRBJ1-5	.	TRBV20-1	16	TGCAGTGCTAGAGACCCCAGGGGGCCTAGCAATCAGCCCCAGCATTTT	CSARDPRGPSNQPQHF
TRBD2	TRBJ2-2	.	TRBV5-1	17	TGCGCCAGCAGCGGAACTAGCGGGGGGGCGAACACCGGGGAGCTGTTTTTT	CASSGTSGGANTGELFF
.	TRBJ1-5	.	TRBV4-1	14	TGCGCCAGCAGCCCTACCCTTAGCAATCAGCCCCAGCATTTT	CASSPTLSNQPQHF
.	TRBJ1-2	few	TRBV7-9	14	TGTGCCAGCAGCCCGGGGGGGGTCTCGGCGGGCTACACCTTC	CASSPGGVSAGYTF
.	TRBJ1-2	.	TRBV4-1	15	TGCGCCAGCAGCCAGATAGGGCGAAGACTTCATGGCTACACCTTC	CASSQIGRRLHGYTF
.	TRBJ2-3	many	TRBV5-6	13	TGTGCCAGCAGCTTAGAACTTAAAGAAACGCAGTATTTT	CASSLELKETQYF
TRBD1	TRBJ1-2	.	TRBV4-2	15	TGTGCCAGCAGCCAAGCAAGAGGGACAGGGTATGGCTACACCTTC	CASSQARGTGYGYTF
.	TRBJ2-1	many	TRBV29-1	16	TGCAGCGTTGAAGATCAGGGCGCCTGGACCTACAATGAGCAGTTCTTC	CSVEDQGAWTYNEQFF
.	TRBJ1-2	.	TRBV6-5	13	TGTGCCAGCAGTCCCGGAGTGGAGGGGGGCTACACCTTC	CASSPGVEGGYTF
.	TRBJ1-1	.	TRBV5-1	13	TGCGCCAGCAGCTCGAGCGATCGCACTGAAGCTTTCTTT	CASSSSDRTEAFF
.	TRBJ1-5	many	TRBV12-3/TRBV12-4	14	TGTGCCAGCAGTTTTTCGGGCGGAAATCAGCCCCAGCATTTT	CASSFSGGNQPQHF
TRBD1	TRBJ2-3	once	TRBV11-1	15	TGTGCCAGCAGCTTGGGGGACAGGGGTTCAGTTACGCAGTATTTT	CASSLGDRGSVTQYF